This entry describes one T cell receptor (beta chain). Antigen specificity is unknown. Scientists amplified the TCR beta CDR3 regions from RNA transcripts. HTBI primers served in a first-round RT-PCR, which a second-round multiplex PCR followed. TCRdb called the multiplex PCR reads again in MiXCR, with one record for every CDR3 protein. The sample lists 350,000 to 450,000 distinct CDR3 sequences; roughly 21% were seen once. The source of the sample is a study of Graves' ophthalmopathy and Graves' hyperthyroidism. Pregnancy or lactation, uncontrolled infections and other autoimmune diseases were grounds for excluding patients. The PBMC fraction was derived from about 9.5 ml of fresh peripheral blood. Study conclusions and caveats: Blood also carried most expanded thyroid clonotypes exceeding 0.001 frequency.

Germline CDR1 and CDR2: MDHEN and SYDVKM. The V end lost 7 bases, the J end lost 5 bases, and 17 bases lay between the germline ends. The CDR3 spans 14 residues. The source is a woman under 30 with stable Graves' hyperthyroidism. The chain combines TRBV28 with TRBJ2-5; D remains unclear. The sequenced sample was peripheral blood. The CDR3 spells CASTSSAGWETQYF. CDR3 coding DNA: TGTGCCAGCACCTCTTCGGCCGGATGGGAGACCCAGTACTTC.